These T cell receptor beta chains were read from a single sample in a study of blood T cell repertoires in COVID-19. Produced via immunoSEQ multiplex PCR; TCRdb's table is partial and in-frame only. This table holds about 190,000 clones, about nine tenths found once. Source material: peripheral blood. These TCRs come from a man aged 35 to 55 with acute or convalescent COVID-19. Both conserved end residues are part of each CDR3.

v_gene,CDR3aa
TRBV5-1,CASSLDQGVGVYEQYF
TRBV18,CASSLNRDSRGAFF
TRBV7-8,CASSPPTGLNSPLHF
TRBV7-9,CASSKPGIFTDTQYF
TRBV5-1,CASSLRQGIGELFF
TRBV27,CASSSSGLAGGQGDTQYF
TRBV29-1,CSVVQGAGEAFF
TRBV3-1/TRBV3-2,CASSQASAGGRETQYF
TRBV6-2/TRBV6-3,CASSWTSGGAETQYF
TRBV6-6,CASYNTRDRYNEQFF
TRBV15,CATSRDRGVYNEQFF
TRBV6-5,CASSKLDGNNQPQHF
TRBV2,CATVPYREDGYTF
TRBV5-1,CASSLAGTGSFEQYF
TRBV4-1,CASSPLPGAGGTEAFF
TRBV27,CASRSMNTEAFF